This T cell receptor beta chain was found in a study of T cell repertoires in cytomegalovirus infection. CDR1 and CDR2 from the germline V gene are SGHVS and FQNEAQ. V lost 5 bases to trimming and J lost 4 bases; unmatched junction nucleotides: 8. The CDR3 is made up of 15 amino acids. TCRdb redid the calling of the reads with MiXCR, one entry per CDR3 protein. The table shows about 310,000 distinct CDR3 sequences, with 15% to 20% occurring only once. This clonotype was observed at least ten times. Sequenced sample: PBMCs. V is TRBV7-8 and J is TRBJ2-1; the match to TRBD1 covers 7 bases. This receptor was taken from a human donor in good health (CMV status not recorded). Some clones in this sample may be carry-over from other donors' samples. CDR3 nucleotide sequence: TGTGCCAGCAGCCCCACAGGGGATCTATACAATGAGCAGTTCTTC. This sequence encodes CASSPTGDLYNEQFF.